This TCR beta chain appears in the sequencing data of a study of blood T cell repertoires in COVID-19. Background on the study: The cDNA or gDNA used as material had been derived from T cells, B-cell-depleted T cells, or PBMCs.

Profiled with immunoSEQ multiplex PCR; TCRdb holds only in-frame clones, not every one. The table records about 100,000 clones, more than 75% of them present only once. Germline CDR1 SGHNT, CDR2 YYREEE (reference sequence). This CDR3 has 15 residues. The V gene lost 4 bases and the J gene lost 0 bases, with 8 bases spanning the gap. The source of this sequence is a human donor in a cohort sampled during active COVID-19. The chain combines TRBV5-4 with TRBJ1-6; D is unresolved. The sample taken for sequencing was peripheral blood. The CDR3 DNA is TGTGCCAGCAGCCCGGGGTCCTCCTATAATTCACCCCTCCACTTT. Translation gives CASSPGSSYNSPLHF.